This entry lists 26 T cell receptor beta chains sequenced from one sample in a study of CD8 T cells in Susac syndrome. Random hexamers served to reverse transcribe roughly 0.5 to 1 ug RNA. TCRdb fed the immunoSEQ multiplex PCR reads into MiXCR, producing one record per CDR3 protein. The sample lists some 170,000 distinct CDR3 sequences; about 94% were seen once. The sample taken for sequencing was CD4+ T cells from PBMCs. The receptors shown here come from a human donor in good health.

This clonotype has a single count. This chain joins TRBV20-1 and TRBJ2-5; D possibly corresponds to TRBD1 (6 bases). Germline-derived CDR1 and CDR2 are DFQATT and SNEGSKA (reference sequence). V was shortened by 6 bases and J by 5 bases, with 19 bases between the two germline ends. The CDR3 has 14 amino acids. This CDR3 is CSAPIPGQGETQYF. Written as DNA, the CDR3 is TGCAGTGCCCCCATACCGGGACAAGGGGAGACCCAGTACTTC.

This chain uses TRBV7-2 with TRBJ1-2, with 10 bases matching TRBD1. J was trimmed by 4 bases and V by 5 bases; bases with no gene match: 7. CDR3 size: 15 residues. Germline V gene lookup returns CDR1 SGHTA and CDR2 FQGNSA. Here the CDR3 reads CASSDDRGRFYGYTF. Written as DNA, the CDR3 is TGTGCCAGCAGCGACGACAGGGGGCGATTCTATGGCTACACCTTC.

The chain is built from TRBV3-1 and TRBJ1-2; maybe TRBD1 (5 bases). The CDR3 runs 15 residues. V lost 4 bases and J 3 bases, leaving 15 bases between the germline ends. Germline-derived CDR1 and CDR2 are LGHDT and YNNKEL (reference sequence). The CDR3 loop is CASSRGRPGYYGYTF. CDR3 DNA: TGTGCCAGCAGCCGGGGCAGGCCTGGCTACTATGGCTACACCTTC.

The chain carries TRBV4-2 and TRBJ1-3; 8 bases fit TRBD1. CDR3 length: 15 residues. Germline assignment: CDR1 LGHNA and CDR2 YNFKEQ. Trimming cost V 3 bases and J 4 bases; bases outside gene matches: 5. Here the CDR3 reads CASSQDRDSGNTIYF. The CDR3 DNA sequence: TGTGCCAGCAGCCAGGACAGGGACTCGGGAAACACCATATATTTT.

This chain connects TRBV2 to TRBJ2-1; 10 bases are shared with TRBD1. Germline CDR1 is SNHLY and CDR2 is FYNNEI. With V trimmed by 8 bases and J by 6 bases, 10 bases remained unmatched. This CDR3 is built from 15 residues. The CDR3 DNA sequence: TGTGCCAGCTCCAGACAGGGGGCGCGAGTCAATGAGCAGTTCTTC. This codes for CASSRQGARVNEQFF. Full variable domain (missing parts from reference TRBV2 and TRBJ2-1): EPEVTQTPSHQVTQMGQEVILRCVPISNHLYFYWYRQILGQKVEFLVSFYNNEISEKSEIFDDQFSVERPDGSNFTLKIRSTKLEDSAMYFCASSRQGARVNEQFFGPGTRLTVL.

The chain employs TRBV29-1 and TRBJ2-2, with 7 bases matching TRBD1. Germline V gene data show CDR1 as SQVTM and CDR2 as ANQGSEA. With 4 bases clipped from V and 7 bases from J, the junction kept 6 bases outside the gene matches. This CDR3 has 13 amino acids. CDR3 sequence: CSVGQGVGGELFF. The CDR3 DNA reads as TGCAGCGTTGGACAGGGAGTAGGCGGGGAGCTGTTTTTT.

The genes are TRBV6-5 and TRBJ2-6; D unresolved. Per the germline V gene, CDR1 is MNHEY and CDR2 is SVGAGI. The CDR3 sequence is 14 residues long. Trimming stripped 0 bases from V and 6 bases from J, with 6 bases between. The DNA of the CDR3 is TGTGCCAGCAGTTACTCCCGGGCGGCCAACGTCCTGACTTTC. Residues: CASSYSRAANVLTF.

The chain links TRBV9 to TRBJ2-3; 8 nucleotides agree with TRBD2. This CDR3 spans 15 amino acids. Per the germline V gene, CDR1 is SGDLS and CDR2 is YYNGEE. The CDR3 reads CAQRERDSHTDTQYF. CDR3 DNA sequence: TGTGCTCAGCGGGAGCGGGACTCACACACAGATACGCAGTATTTT.

The rearrangement joins TRBV20-1 to TRBJ1-2; possible D gene TRBD1, 6 bases. V lost 7 bases and J 4 bases, leaving 10 bases between the germline ends. Germline V gene sequence: CDR1 DFQATT, CDR2 SNEGSKA (reference sequence). This CDR3 has 11 residues. CDR3 nucleotide sequence: TGCAGTGAAGGACAGAGCTATGGCTACACCTTC. Translation: CSEGQSYGYTF.

The chain joins TRBV12-3 or TRBV12-4 to TRBJ1-5; TRBD1 aligns across 7 bases. The CDR3 is 13 residues long. After removal of 6 bases from V and 5 bases from J, the junction contained 4 bases not matched to a gene. The CDR3 DNA follows: TGTGCCAGCAGCGGGGACAGACATCAGCCCCAGCATTTT. It encodes CASSGDRHQPQHF.

This chain uses TRBV7-9 with TRBJ1-1; D ambiguous. The V gene lost 2 bases and the J gene lost 7 bases, with 17 bases spanning the gap. The CDR3 is 15 residues long. Germline lookup yields CDR1 SEHNR and CDR2 FQNEAQ (reference sequence). This CDR3 is CASSLRNSDGNEAFF. Written as DNA, the CDR3 is TGTGCCAGCAGCTTACGAAATTCGGACGGGAATGAAGCTTTCTTT.

The chain recombines TRBV20-1 with TRBJ2-1; D is possibly TRBD2 (6 bases). CDR3 length: 14 residues. Looked up from germline, CDR1 is DFQATT and CDR2 is SNEGSKA (reference sequence). The V gene lost 4 bases and the J gene lost 4 bases, with 14 bases spanning the gap. DNA for the CDR3: TGCAGTGCTAAACTAGCCCGTCCTTACAATGAGCAGTTCTTC. Translated: CSAKLARPYNEQFF.

This rearrangement joins TRBV5-4 to TRBJ2-6; D is unresolved. The length of the CDR3 is 15 residues. V was pared by 0 bases and J by 0 bases, with 4 bases between. Germline V gene lookup returns CDR1 SGHNT and CDR2 YYREEE (reference sequence). CDR3 residues: CASSLASSGANVLTF. The CDR3 region has the DNA TGTGCCAGCAGCTTGGCCAGCTCTGGGGCCAACGTCCTGACTTTC.

CDR3 nucleotides: TGCAGTGCTAGAATTGCGGGAGTAAACGAGCAGTACTTC. This codes for CSARIAGVNEQYF. V is TRBV20-1 and J is TRBJ2-7, with TRBD2 matching 7 bases. Germline CDR1 is DFQATT and CDR2 is SNEGSKA (reference sequence). With V trimmed by 2 bases and J by 5 bases, 6 bases remained unmatched. There are 13 residues in the CDR3.

In nucleotides, the CDR3 is TGTGCCAGCAGCTTAGTGGGGGCAGGGACCAATCAGCCCCAGCATTTT. Its protein is CASSLVGAGTNQPQHF. This sequence joins TRBV7-9 and TRBJ1-5; possible D gene TRBD1, 6 bases. V was trimmed by 1 base and J by 3 bases, leaving 13 bases between them. The V gene's germline CDR1 is SEHNR and CDR2 FQNEAQ (reference sequence). The CDR3 runs 16 residues.

The chain uses TRBV29-1 and TRBJ1-1; TRBD1 matches at 8 bases. The CDR3 consists of 12 residues. CDR1 is SQVTM and CDR2 is ANQGSEA in the germline V gene. Trimming took 6 bases from V and 11 from J; bases not matched to a gene: 11. In DNA form, the CDR3 reads TGCAGCGTGGGGACAGGACAAACGGGGGCTTTCTTT. Protein sequence: CSVGTGQTGAFF.

The chain has TRBV24-1 and TRBJ2-7; D assignment may be TRBD1 or TRBD2 (5 bases each). V dropped 4 bases and J dropped 3 bases, with 15 bases sitting between them. The CDR3 loop spans 15 amino acids. Germline assignment: CDR1 KGHDR and CDR2 SFDVKD. The CDR3 DNA reads TGTGCCACCAGTGACCGGGACCCTACCCACTACGAGCAGTACTTC. Encoded protein: CATSDRDPTHYEQYF.

The gene calls are TRBV27 and TRBJ2-7; D is unclear. This CDR3 region has 13 residues. From germline, CDR1 is MNHEY and CDR2 SMNVEV (reference sequence). Trimming removed 3 bases from V and 2 bases from J, with 8 bases in between. The CDR3 spells CASSFRWTYEQYF. Written as DNA, the CDR3 is TGTGCCAGCAGTTTCCGGTGGACCTACGAGCAGTACTTC.

The chain uses TRBV25-1 and TRBJ2-7, with TRBD2 matching 7 bases. This CDR3 has 17 residues. V lost 1 base and J lost 2; bases outside the gene matches: 11. In germline, CDR1 is MGHDK, CDR2 SYGVNS. The CDR3 sequence is CASSESGMSGGPYEQYF. The CDR3 nucleotides read TGTGCCAGCAGTGAATCCGGAATGTCGGGAGGACCCTACGAGCAGTACTTC.

The chain combines TRBV6-2 or TRBV6-3 with TRBJ2-1; a weak D match, TRBD2 (6 bases). Trimming stripped 2 bases from V and 6 bases from J, with 14 bases between. The CDR3 length is 15 residues. From germline, CDR1 is MNHEY and CDR2 SVGEGT. CDR3 coding DNA: TGTGCCAGCAGTTACGTCTTGCGGGACTCCAATGAGCAGTTCTTC. This codes for CASSYVLRDSNEQFF.

The V gene is TRBV30, the J gene TRBJ2-6, with D possibly called TRBD1 or TRBD2 (6 bases each). The CDR3 covers 14 residues. Between the trimmed V and J ends, which lost 2 bases and 4 bases, there was a span of 9 bases. Per the germline V gene, CDR1 is GTSNPN and CDR2 is SVGIG (reference sequence). CDR3 sequence: CAWSRGVGANVLTF. The DNA of the CDR3 is TGTGCCTGGAGTAGGGGGGTCGGGGCCAACGTCCTGACTTTC.

J is TRBJ2-7 and V is TRBV29-1; 7 nucleotides align to TRBD1. The V and J ends lost 3 bases and 6 bases, in that order; junction bases with no gene match: 8. Germline CDR1 SQVTM, CDR2 ANQGSEA. This CDR3 is built from 13 residues. The CDR3 DNA reads TGCAGCGTTGACCCTGACAGGGCGGGCGAGCAGTACTTC. Translating gives CSVDPDRAGEQYF.

The genes are TRBV27 and TRBJ2-7; TRBD2 matches at 16 bases. The CDR3 runs to 18 residues. With V trimmed by 5 bases and J by 4 bases, 11 bases remained unmatched. From germline, CDR1 is MNHEY and CDR2 SMNVEV (reference sequence). CDR3 loop: CASSKGTSGRAAGYEQYF. CDR3 bases: TGTGCCAGCAGTAAAGGGACTAGCGGGAGGGCCGCTGGTTACGAGCAGTACTTC.

The V and J genes are TRBV20-1 and TRBJ2-7; possibly TRBD2 for D (6 bases). The germline V and J ends were trimmed by 2 bases and 1 base, with 9 bases remaining between them. The CDR3 covers 13 residues. The germline gives CDR1 DFQATT, CDR2 SNEGSKA (reference sequence). CDR3 in amino acids: CSARLAWSYEQYF. In DNA form, the CDR3 reads TGCAGTGCTAGACTAGCGTGGTCCTACGAGCAGTACTTC.

The V and J genes are TRBV3-1 and TRBJ2-3, with 10 bases aligning to TRBD1. J gave up 3 bases and V 3 bases, and 9 bases lay outside the gene matches. Germline V lookup: CDR1 LGHDT, CDR2 YNNKEL (reference sequence). The CDR3 is 17 amino acids. The CDR3 nucleotides read TGTGCCAGCAGCCATCACTTAGGGACAGGGGTGACAGATACGCAGTATTTT. Protein: CASSHHLGTGVTDTQYF.

V and J are TRBV29-1 and TRBJ1-1; unclear D gene. This CDR3 has 13 amino acids. Trimming left V 7 bases short and J 0 bases short, with 12 bases between. Per the germline V gene, CDR1 is SQVTM and CDR2 is ANQGSEA. In nucleotides, the CDR3 is TGCAGCGCCGAACAGCTATTGAACACTGAAGCTTTCTTT. This encodes CSAEQLLNTEAFF.